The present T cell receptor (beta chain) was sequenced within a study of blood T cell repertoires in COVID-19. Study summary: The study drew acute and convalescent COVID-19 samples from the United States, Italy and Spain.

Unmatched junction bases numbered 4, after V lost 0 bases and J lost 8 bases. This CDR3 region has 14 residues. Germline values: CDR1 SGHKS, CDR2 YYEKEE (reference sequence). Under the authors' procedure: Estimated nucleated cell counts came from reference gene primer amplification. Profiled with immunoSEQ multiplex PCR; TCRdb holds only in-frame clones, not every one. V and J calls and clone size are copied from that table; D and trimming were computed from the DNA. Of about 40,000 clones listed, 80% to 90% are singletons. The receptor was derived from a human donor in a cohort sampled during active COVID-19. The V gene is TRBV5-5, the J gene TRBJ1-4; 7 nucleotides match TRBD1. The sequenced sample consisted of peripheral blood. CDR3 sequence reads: CASSLGRGQEKLFF. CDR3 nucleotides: TGTGCCAGCAGCTTGGGTAGGGGGCAAGAAAAACTGTTTTTT.